These 10 T cell receptor beta chains were sequenced from one sample in a study of CD8 T cells in ankylosing spondylitis. TCRdb redid the calling of the 5' RACE reads with MiXCR, one entry per CDR3 protein. The data show some 300,000 distinct CDR3 sequences, around 21% seen once. The sequenced sample consisted of blood, either unsorted or a sorted T cell fraction (not recorded which). The receptors were gathered from a female donor with ankylosing spondylitis or in good health (not recorded which).

This clonotype was detected a few times. The CDR3 reads CASSLTTLNTEAFF. The CDR3 nucleotides read TGCGCCAGCAGCTTGACTACACTGAACACTGAAGCTTTCTTT. J is TRBJ1-1 and V is TRBV5-1, with D uncertain. Germline assignment: CDR1 SGHRS and CDR2 YFSETQ. The CDR3 totals 14 residues. Between the trimmed V and J ends, which lost 1 base and 0 bases, there was a span of 7 bases.

The chain recombines TRBV7-9 with TRBJ2-1; 7 positions match TRBD1. The germline CDR1 and CDR2 sequences are SEHNR and FQNEAQ (reference sequence). The CDR3 spans 15 residues. The trim removed 4 bases at V and 0 bases at J, leaving 3 bases unmatched. The CDR3 protein is CASSSRDSSYNEQFF. The DNA for the CDR3 is TGTGCCAGCAGCTCCCGGGACAGCTCCTACAATGAGCAGTTCTTC. Full variable domain (remainder filled in from reference TRBV7-9 and TRBJ2-1): DTGVSQNPRHKITKRGQNVTFRCDPISEHNRLYWYRQTLGQGPEFLTYFQNEAQLEKSRLLSDRFSAERPKGSFSTLEIQRTEQGDSAMYLCASSSRDSSYNEQFFGPGTRLTVL.

The genes are TRBV28 and TRBJ1-1; the D gene is possibly TRBD1 (5 bases). V was shortened by 10 bases and J by 5 bases, with 17 bases between the two germline ends. CDR3 length: 13 residues. Germline CDR1 reads MDHEN; CDR2 reads SYDVKM. The CDR3 protein is CATLRDGRTEAFF. The CDR3 DNA reads TGTGCCACCCTCAGGGACGGACGGACTGAAGCTTTCTTT.

This clonotype was observed a handful of times. CDR3 sequence: CASSLQGQGEKLFF. The CDR3 region has the DNA TGTGCCAGCAGCTTACAGGGACAGGGGGAAAAACTGTTTTTT. The rearrangement uses TRBV7-2 and TRBJ1-4; 10 bases agree with TRBD1. V dropped 2 bases and J dropped 8; count of bases not matched to a gene: 2. The CDR3 consists of 14 residues. Germline V gives CDR1 SGHTA, CDR2 FQGNSA.

This clonotype has a count of ten or more. J is TRBJ2-1 and V is TRBV6-1; 11 bases map to TRBD2. J lost 7 bases, V lost 5 bases, and 7 bases had no gene match. The length of the CDR3 is 15 residues. Germline V gene sequence: CDR1 MNHNS, CDR2 SASEGT. The CDR3 protein is CASSRGLAGLNEQFF. The CDR3 DNA reads as TGTGCCAGCAGTCGAGGACTAGCGGGTTTGAATGAGCAGTTCTTC.

There are a few counts of this clonotype. V and J are TRBV6-5 and TRBJ2-4; 10 bases align to TRBD2. CDR1 is MNHEY, CDR2 SVGAGI, per germline. J was trimmed by 5 bases and V by 2 bases; bases with no gene match: 0. The CDR3 covers 14 residues. The CDR3 bases are TGTGCCAGCAGTTACAGCGGGAGGGAAAACATTCAGTACTTC. Translating it yields CASSYSGRENIQYF.

This clonotype was observed a few times. The V call is TRBV20-1, the J call TRBJ2-2, with no clear D. The CDR3 spans 12 residues. CDR1 DFQATT and CDR2 SNEGSKA come from the germline V gene (reference sequence). V was shortened by 1 base and J by 4 bases, with 4 bases between the two germline ends. The DNA for the CDR3 is TGCAGTGCTAGAGTTGGCACCGGGGAGCTGTTTTTT. As protein: CSARVGTGELFF.

This chain joins TRBV5-1 and TRBJ2-5; TRBD2 matches at 12 bases. The ends lost 1 base at V and 1 base at J; junction bases unmatched: 5. The CDR3 spans 17 residues. CDR1 and CDR2 (germline): SGHRS, YFSETQ. For the CDR3, the DNA is TGCGCCAGCAGCTTGAGGCTAGCGGGAGGGATCCAAGAGACCCAGTACTTC. Translated, it gives CASSLRLAGGIQETQYF. The full variable domain, with the rest looked up from reference TRBV5-1 and TRBJ2-5, is KAGVTQTPRYLIKTRGQQVTLSCSPISGHRSVSWYQQTPGQGLQFLFEYFSETQRNKGNFPGRFSGRQFSNSRSEMNVSTLELGDSALYLCASSLRLAGGIQETQYFGPGTRLLVL.

This chain uses TRBV10-1 with TRBJ2-7, with TRBD2 identical over 7 bases. This CDR3 spans 16 amino acids. V shed 7 bases and J 2 bases; nucleotides not matched to a gene: 14. Germline loops: CDR1 WNHNN, CDR2 SYGVQD (reference sequence). The CDR3 nucleotides are TGCGCCAGCACTTCGCATATGACTAGCCGTACCTACGAGCAGTACTTC. It specifies CASTSHMTSRTYEQYF.

This clonotype has at least ten counts. The chain links TRBV12-3 or TRBV12-4 to TRBJ2-1, with 13 bases aligning to TRBD2. V trimming: 6 bases; J trimming: 5 bases; junction bases outside the gene matches: 4. The CDR3 is 15 residues long. The CDR3 sequence: CASSTGLAGDNEQFF. CDR3 coding DNA: TGTGCCAGCAGCACCGGACTAGCGGGAGACAATGAGCAGTTCTTC.